This entry lists 15 T cell receptor beta chains sequenced from one sample in a study of blood T cell repertoires in COVID-19. The data were produced by immunoSEQ multiplex PCR, yet TCRdb's version contains in-frame clones alone and is incomplete. The sample contains 210,000 or so clones, more than 70% of which appear only once. Sample: peripheral blood. The receptors shown here come from a man in his fifties with active or convalescent COVID-19.

The rearrangement links TRBV28 to TRBJ1-1, with a possible D match to TRBD1 (5 bases). V shed 4 bases and J shed 6 bases, with 9 bases lying between them. Per the germline V gene, CDR1 is MDHEN and CDR2 is SYDVKM. The CDR3 has 12 residues. CDR3: CASSSGIPEAFF. The DNA for the CDR3 is TGTGCCAGCAGTTCAGGGATCCCTGAAGCTTTCTTT.

In the case of this clone: One end of the junction varies from germline; a read error may be responsible. This chain links TRBV28 with TRBJ1-2; the match to TRBD1 covers 7 bases. CDR1 is MDHEN and CDR2 is SYDVKM in the germline V gene. CDR3 length: 14 residues. CDR3 sequence reads: CANSPTGLDYGYTF. The CDR3 DNA reads TGTGCCAACAGTCCGACAGGGTTGGACTATGGCTACACCTTC.

The chain couples TRBV4-3 to TRBJ1-3; no definite D call. Germline CDR1 reads LGHNA; CDR2 reads YSLEER. The CDR3 has 14 residues. The V and J ends lost 4 bases and 0 bases respectively, with 7 bases between them. The CDR3 bases are TGCGCCAGCAGCCCAGTCCTCTCTGGAAACACCATATATTTT. Translation: CASSPVLSGNTIYF.

The rearrangement uses TRBV7-9 and TRBJ1-3; no definite D call. Germline V gene lookup returns CDR1 SEHNR and CDR2 FQNEAQ (reference sequence). There are 16 residues in the CDR3. With 1 base removed from V and 2 bases from J, the gap between germline ends came to 12 bases. CDR3 bases: TGTGCCAGCAGCTTAGACCGGGGTTCTACTGGAAACACCATATATTTT. Its translation: CASSLDRGSTGNTIYF.

As DNA, the CDR3 is TGTGCCAGCAGCCAACCCGGACAGGGCCCTGGAAACACCATATATTTT. Encoded protein: CASSQPGQGPGNTIYF. The V and J genes are TRBV4-2 and TRBJ1-3; 8 bases match TRBD1. Germline V gene lookup returns CDR1 LGHNA and CDR2 YNFKEQ. This CDR3 is 16 amino acids long. Trimming took 2 bases from V and 2 from J; bases not matched to a gene: 5.

CDR3 amino acids: CASSFAASDIFF. Here the CDR3 DNA reads TGTGCCAGCAGTTTCGCAGCCTCTGACATCTTCTTT. The V call is TRBV28, the J call TRBJ1-1; D ambiguous. CDR1 is MDHEN and CDR2 is SYDVKM in the germline V gene. V was pared by 3 bases and J by 14 bases, with 16 bases between. CDR3 size: 12 residues. Full variable domain (outside the CDR3, taken from reference TRBV28 and TRBJ1-1): DVKVTQSSRYLVKRTGEKVFLECVQDMDHENMFWYRQDPGLGLRLIYFSYDVKMKEKGDIPEGYSVSREKKERFSLILESASTNQTSMYLCASSFAASDIFFGQGTRLTVV.

This sequence joins TRBV6-5 and TRBJ2-1; no clear D gene. V gave up 6 bases and J gave up 8 bases, with 8 bases separating them. The germline V gene has CDR1 MNHEY and CDR2 SVGAGI. The CDR3 is 11 residues long. The chain's CDR3 is CASSPLDEQFF. The CDR3 DNA reads TGTGCCAGCAGCCCGCTAGATGAGCAGTTCTTC.

The chain combines TRBV3-1 (or the pseudogene TRBV3-2) with TRBJ1-1; 9 nucleotides match TRBD1. The CDR3 has 16 amino acids. Unmatched junction bases numbered 15, after V lost 4 bases and J lost 9 bases. Germline loops: CDR1 LGHDT, CDR2 YNNKEL (reference sequence). The CDR3 sequence: CASSPPGQGGRGQAFF. The CDR3 nucleotides are TGTGCCAGCAGCCCCCCGGGACAGGGAGGGAGGGGGCAAGCTTTCTTT.

Concerning this clone: The same CDR3 arises from other DNA sequences in this sample as well. This chain joins TRBV6-1 and TRBJ1-2; the D gene is possibly TRBD1 (5 bases). V was pared by 1 base and J by 6 bases, with 9 bases between. The length of the CDR3 is 13 residues. CDR1 and CDR2 (germline): MNHNS, SASEGT. The CDR3 DNA sequence: TGTGCCAGCAGTGAAGGAGTAGGGGATGGCTACACCTTC. The encoded protein is CASSEGVGDGYTF.

This clone has just one count. The chain carries TRBV9 and TRBJ2-5; no firm D call. The V end lost 0 bases, the J end lost 5 bases, and 11 bases lay between the germline ends. From germline, CDR1 is SGDLS and CDR2 YYNGEE. The CDR3 is 14 residues long. CDR3 region: CASSVAGIQETQYF. CDR3 sequence (DNA): TGTGCCAGCAGCGTAGCTGGTATCCAGGAGACCCAGTACTTC.

A few counts support this clone. The CDR3 coding sequence is TGTGCCGGCGAGGACAGGGGACGTAGCGGGAATCAGCCCCAGCATTTT. Protein sequence: CAGEDRGRSGNQPQHF. The rearrangement links TRBV5-8 to TRBJ1-5; 9 bases fit TRBD1. Germline trimming cut 10 bases from V and 4 bases from J; bases unmatched to any gene: 15. Germline lookup yields CDR1 SGHTS and CDR2 YDEGEE. The CDR3 has 16 amino acids. The whole variable domain, remainder taken from reference TRBV5-8 and TRBJ1-5, is EAGVTQSPTHLIKTRGQQATLRCSPISGHTSVYWYQQALGLGLQFLLWYDEGEERNRGNFPPRFSGRQFPNYSSELNVNALELEDSALYLCAGEDRGRSGNQPQHFGDGTRLSIL.

The genes are TRBV27 and TRBJ1-1; D is unclear. V dropped 2 bases and J dropped 3 bases, with 13 bases sitting between them. CDR3 length: 15 amino acids. The V gene's germline CDR1 is MNHEY and CDR2 SMNVEV (reference sequence). The CDR3 DNA reads as TGTGCCAGCAGTTTAAGAGGGAGTGGGGACACTGAAGCTTTCTTT. It encodes CASSLRGSGDTEAFF.

The rearrangement links TRBV10-3 to TRBJ2-1; a weak D match, TRBD2 (6 bases). CDR1 and CDR2 (germline): ENHRY, SYGVKD. With 3 bases removed from V and 8 bases from J, the gap between germline ends came to 14 bases. The CDR3 has 14 residues. CDR3 sequence (DNA): TGTGCCATCAGTGAAGGAGGGGAAATCTATGAGCAGTTCTTC. Its translation: CAISEGGEIYEQFF.

This clone was seen a single time. The chain links TRBV6-6 to TRBJ2-1; 16 bases line up with TRBD2. The CDR3 spans 17 residues. Losses at the gene ends were 5 bases for V and 4 bases for J; bases not matched to a gene: 5. Germline loops: CDR1 MNHNY, CDR2 SVGAGI (reference sequence). CDR3 protein: CASSQGLAGGIYNEQFF. In nucleotides, the CDR3 is TGTGCCAGCAGTCAGGGACTAGCGGGAGGGATTTACAATGAGCAGTTCTTC.

This chain uses TRBV24-1 with TRBJ2-2; weak D call: TRBD2 (5 bases). Trimming shortened V by 0 bases and J by 4 bases, and 14 bases separated the two germline ends. The CDR3 runs 17 residues. Germline assignment: CDR1 KGHDR and CDR2 SFDVKD. This CDR3 is CATSDLRGSGITGELFF. CDR3 nucleotide sequence: TGTGCCACCAGTGATTTGCGCGGATCCGGGATCACCGGGGAGCTGTTTTTT.